This T cell receptor (beta chain) was captured by sequencing in a study of blood T cell repertoires in COVID-19 (dated by TCRdb to 2020 to 2021). Study-level background: Collaborator samples came from the United States, Italy and Spain and covered acute and convalescent phases of COVID-19. The repertoires were made available in a free public database intended to serve as a resource for research on the immune response to SARS-CoV-2. Samples came from the ongoing ImmuneRACE study (first 160 participants) plus 1,254 subjects from 6 global collaborators. The material from the prospective study consisted of cDNA or gDNA derived from T cells, B-cell-depleted T cells, or PBMCs. Subjects who had been exposed to COVID-19, were actively infected with it, or had recovered from it provided the deeply sampled blood TCRbeta repertoires that made up the dataset. Where available, HLA class I and class II types were taken from metadata supplied by the sample provider and were not determined by assay-based typing. Sample metadata almost always included a de-identified subject ID, COVID-19 status, age in years and sex.

Whole blood was collected in K2EDTA tubes by collaborating institutions according to the institutions' own protocols. Collaborator samples were shipped for TCRbeta analysis as frozen whole blood, isolated PBMCs, or DNA extracted from either sample type. Counted from cysteine to phenylalanine, this CDR3 has 16 amino acids. Of all the DNA, just the CDR3 is kept, 48 bases in frame from base 1. Trimming leaves V shorter by 3 bases and J shorter by 5 bases, with the junction holding 10 bases beyond the gene matches. CDR1 and CDR2, looked up from the germline V gene, are SGHTA and FQGNSA. What the research found in general, with its limitations: Clinical and demographic metadata were provided uncurated, with the amount varying by source and participant.

A note on this clone: The clone's antigen remains unknown. No much larger clone is present one base from it, and per-base qualities are unavailable.

TCRbeta CDR3 regions were amplified from genomic DNA by means of the immunoSEQ Assay, a bias-controlled multiplex PCR. The authors' analysis ran thus. Within the assay, amplification of reference gene primers was used to estimate how many nucleated cells each sample contained. To quantify the absolute abundance of each unique TCRbeta CDR3 rearrangement, sequence reads were collapsed and filtered. For each sample, productive Simpson clonality was calculated by taking the square root of Simpson's diversity index across productive rearrangements. Not all clones reach the TCRdb copy of this immuneACCESS table, which keeps in-frame sequences only. Checked studies attribute under half of the gap to unresolved V genes and leave the rest unexplained. V and J calls and clone size are those listed in that table; D and trimming were worked out from the DNA. For this sample the table gives 40,000 to 50,000 clones, of which about 85% were detected only once. Jointly, the top ten make up approximately 15% of the sample.

Material for sequencing was peripheral blood. The TCR originated in a human donor in a cohort sampled during active COVID-19. The chain couples TRBV7-2 to TRBJ2-1, with 7 middle bases fitting TRBD2. The DNA sequence is TGTGCCAGCAGCTTTGGCGGGAGTAATAGAAACAATGAGCAGTTCTTC. Translation gives CASSFGGSNRNNEQFF.